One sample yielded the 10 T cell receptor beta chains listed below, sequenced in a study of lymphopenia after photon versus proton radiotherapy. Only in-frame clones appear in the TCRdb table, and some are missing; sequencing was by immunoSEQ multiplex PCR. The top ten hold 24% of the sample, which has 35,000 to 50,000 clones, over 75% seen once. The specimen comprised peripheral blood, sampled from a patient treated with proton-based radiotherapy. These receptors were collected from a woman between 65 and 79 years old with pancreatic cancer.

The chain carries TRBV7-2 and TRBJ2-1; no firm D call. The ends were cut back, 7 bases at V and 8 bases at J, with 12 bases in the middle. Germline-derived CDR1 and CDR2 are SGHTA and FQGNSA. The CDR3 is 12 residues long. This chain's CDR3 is CASTQAADEQFF. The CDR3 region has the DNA TGTGCCAGCACCCAGGCAGCCGATGAGCAGTTCTTC.

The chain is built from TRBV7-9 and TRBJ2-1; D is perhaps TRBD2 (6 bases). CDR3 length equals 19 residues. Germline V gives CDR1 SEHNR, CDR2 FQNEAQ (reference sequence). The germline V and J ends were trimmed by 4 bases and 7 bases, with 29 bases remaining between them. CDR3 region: CASSWTTGDDRFERNEQFF. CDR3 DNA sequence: TGTGCCAGCAGCTGGACTACTGGGGACGACCGATTTGAGAGGAATGAGCAGTTCTTC.

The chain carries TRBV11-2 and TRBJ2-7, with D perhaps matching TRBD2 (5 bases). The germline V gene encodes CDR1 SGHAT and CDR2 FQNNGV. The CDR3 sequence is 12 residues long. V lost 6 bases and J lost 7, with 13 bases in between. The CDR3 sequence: CASSRDSWEQYF. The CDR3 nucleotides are TGTGCCAGCAGTCGGGATTCCTGGGAGCAGTACTTC.

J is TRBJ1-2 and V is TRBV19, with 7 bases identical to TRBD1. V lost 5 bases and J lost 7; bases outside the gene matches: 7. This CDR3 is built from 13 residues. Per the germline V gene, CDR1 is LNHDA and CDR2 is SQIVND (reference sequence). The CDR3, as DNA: TGTGCCAGTAGTGCGACAGGGTATCCTGGCTACACCTTC. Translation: CASSATGYPGYTF.

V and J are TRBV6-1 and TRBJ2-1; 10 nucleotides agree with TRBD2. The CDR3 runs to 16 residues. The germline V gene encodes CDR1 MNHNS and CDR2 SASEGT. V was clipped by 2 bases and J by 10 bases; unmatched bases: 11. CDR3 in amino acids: CASSELRSGRAGEQFF. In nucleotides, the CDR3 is TGTGCCAGCAGTGAACTTCGGAGCGGGAGGGCTGGAGAGCAGTTCTTC.

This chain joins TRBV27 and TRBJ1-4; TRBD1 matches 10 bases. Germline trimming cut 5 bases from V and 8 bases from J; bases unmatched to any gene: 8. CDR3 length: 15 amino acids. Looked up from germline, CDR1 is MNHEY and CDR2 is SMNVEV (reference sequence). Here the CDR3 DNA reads TGTGCCAGCAGTATGACCGGGACAGGGGTCGAAAAACTGTTTTTT. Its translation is CASSMTGTGVEKLFF.

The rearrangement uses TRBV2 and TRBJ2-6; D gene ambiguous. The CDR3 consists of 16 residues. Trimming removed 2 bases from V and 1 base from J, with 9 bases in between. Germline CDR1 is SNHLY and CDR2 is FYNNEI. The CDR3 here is CASSEIVASGANVLTF. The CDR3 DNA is TGTGCCAGCAGTGAAATAGTGGCATCTGGGGCCAACGTCCTGACTTTC.

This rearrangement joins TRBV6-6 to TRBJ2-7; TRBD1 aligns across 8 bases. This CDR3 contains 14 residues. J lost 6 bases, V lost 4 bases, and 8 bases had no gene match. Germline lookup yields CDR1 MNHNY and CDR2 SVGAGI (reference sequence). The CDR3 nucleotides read TGTGCCAGCAGTTCCCCGGGACAGGACGCCGAGCAGTACTTC. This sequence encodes CASSSPGQDAEQYF.

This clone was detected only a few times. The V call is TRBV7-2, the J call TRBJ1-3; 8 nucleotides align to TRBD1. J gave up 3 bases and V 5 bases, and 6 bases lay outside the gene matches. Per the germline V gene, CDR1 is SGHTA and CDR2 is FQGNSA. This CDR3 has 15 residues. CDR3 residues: CASSPGTGGGNTIYF. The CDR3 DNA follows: TGTGCCAGCAGCCCTGGAACAGGGGGTGGAAACACCATATATTTT.

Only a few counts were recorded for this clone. The CDR3 region has the DNA TGTGCCAGCTCACCTGACAGGTTCGAAGAACTGTTTTTT. Residues: CASSPDRFEELFF. The chain links TRBV18 to TRBJ1-4; possible D gene TRBD1, 6 bases. Germline CDR1 is KGHSH and CDR2 is LQKENI. V lost 3 bases, J lost 12 bases, and 14 bases lay in between. The CDR3 totals 13 residues.